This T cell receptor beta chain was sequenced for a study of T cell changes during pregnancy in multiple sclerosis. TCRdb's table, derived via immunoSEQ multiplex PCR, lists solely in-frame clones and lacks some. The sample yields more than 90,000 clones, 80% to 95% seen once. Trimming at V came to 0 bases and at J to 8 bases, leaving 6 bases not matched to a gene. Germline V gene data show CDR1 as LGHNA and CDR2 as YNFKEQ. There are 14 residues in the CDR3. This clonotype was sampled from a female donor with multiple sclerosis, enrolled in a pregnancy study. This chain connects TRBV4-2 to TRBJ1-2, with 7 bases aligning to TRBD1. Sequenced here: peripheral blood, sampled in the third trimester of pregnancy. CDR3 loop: CASSQEDRIGGYTF. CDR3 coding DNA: TGTGCCAGCAGCCAAGAGGACAGGATAGGCGGCTACACCTTC.